The 4 T cell receptor beta chains given below trace back to one sample, sequenced in a study of cytomegalovirus exposure and HLA in healthy donors. This PCR relied on a set of 60 Vbeta primers and 13 Jbeta primers. Method: immunoSEQ multiplex PCR; TCRdb's copy keeps in-frame clones and lacks some. The sample includes about 200,000 clones, 70% to 80% of them seen just once. Sequenced: PBMCs. The receptor source for this set is a woman aged 30 to 39 in good health and CMV-seropositive.

To note about this clone: Different DNA sequences within this sample yield the same CDR3. The rearrangement uses TRBV9 and TRBJ2-2; 10 bases fit TRBD2. After removal of 4 bases from V and 1 base from J, the junction contained 4 bases not matched to a gene. Germline V gives CDR1 SGDLS, CDR2 YYNGEE. This CDR3 region has 16 residues. CDR3 amino acids: CASSPRLAGNTGELFF. CDR3 bases: TGTGCCAGCAGCCCCCGACTAGCGGGGAACACCGGGGAGCTGTTTTTT.

The chain combines TRBV7-9 with TRBJ2-2; D is unclear. The V end lost 3 bases, the J end lost 4 bases, and 9 bases lay between the germline ends. Looked up from germline, CDR1 is SEHNR and CDR2 is FQNEAQ (reference sequence). The CDR3 totals 14 residues. This CDR3 reads CASSFGTSTGELFF. CDR3 coding DNA: TGTGCCAGCAGCTTTGGTACGAGCACCGGGGAGCTGTTTTTT.

This chain connects TRBV5-1 to TRBJ1-5; 9 bases fit TRBD1. The germline CDR1 and CDR2 sequences are SGHRS and YFSETQ. CDR3 length: 15 residues. Trimming cost V 4 bases and J 4 bases; bases outside gene matches: 6. The chain's CDR3 is CASSPGTGQNQPQHF. CDR3 nucleotides: TGCGCCAGCAGCCCGGGGACAGGGCAAAATCAGCCCCAGCATTTT.

This sequence joins TRBV6-1 and TRBJ1-2; D may be TRBD1 (6 bases). V lost 0 bases and J 8 bases, leaving 13 bases between the germline ends. The germline gives CDR1 MNHNS, CDR2 SASEGT. This CDR3 contains 14 residues. The CDR3 DNA sequence: TGTGCCAGCAGTGAAGCGGGCGGCAGGGGCGGCTACACCTTC. The encoded protein is CASSEAGGRGGYTF.